A selection of T cell receptor beta chains follows, all from one sample in a study of cytomegalovirus exposure and HLA in healthy donors. Sequencing was performed with immunoSEQ multiplex PCR; in TCRdb, only in-frame clones are kept and a portion is missing. Among approximately 33,000 clones listed, 53% were seen once. The sequencing sample was made of PBMCs. These receptors came from a woman aged 40 to 50 in good health and CMV-seropositive. CDR3s include the opening cysteine and the closing phenylalanine or tryptophan. D genes are given only for firm matches. Size values are once, few and many counts, or a class for expanded clones, and some rows have none.

>few|TRBV12-5|14|TRBD1|TRBJ2-5
CASGPWTGRETQYF
TGTGCTAGTGGTCCTTGGACAGGGCGGGAGACCCAGTACTTC
>.|TRBV30|15|TRBD1|TRBJ1-6
CAWSVIDRDGSPLHF
TGTGCCTGGAGTGTAATCGACAGGGATGGTTCACCCCTCCACTTT
>once|TRBV28|14|.|TRBJ1-2
CASNRPGLHYGYTF
TGTGCCAGCAATAGGCCAGGACTTCACTATGGCTACACCTTC
>once|TRBV14|14|TRBD1|TRBJ2-1
CASSQVDRVDEQFF
TGTGCCAGCAGCCAAGTGGACAGGGTAGATGAGCAGTTCTTC
>.|TRBV6-5|14|.|TRBJ1-6
CASSYSKQNSPLHF
TGTGCCAGCAGTTACTCGAAACAGAATTCACCCCTCCACTTT
>.|TRBV5-1|17|.|TRBJ1-2
CASSPLGASDRTDGYTF
TGCGCCAGCAGCCCACTTGGGGCCTCAGACAGGACCGATGGCTACACCTTC
>.|TRBV9|15|TRBD2|TRBJ2-1
CASSVRLAAYNEQFF
TGTGCCAGCAGCGTGCGACTAGCGGCCTACAATGAGCAGTTCTTC
>.|TRBV4-1|14|.|TRBJ2-7
CASSQDLQIFEQYF
TGCGCCAGCAGCCAAGATCTGCAGATCTTCGAGCAGTACTTC
>.|TRBV30|15|TRBD2|TRBJ2-2
CAWRGTLAETGELFF
TGTGCCTGGAGGGGGACGCTAGCGGAAACCGGGGAGCTGTTTTTT
>.|TRBV4-2|15|.|TRBJ2-7
CASSQALGLPYEQYF
TGTGCCAGCAGCCAAGCCTTGGGACTTCCCTACGAGCAGTACTTC
>.|TRBV7-8|16|.|TRBJ1-3
CASSLGRPGSGNTIYF
TGTGCCAGCAGCTTAGGAAGACCCGGGTCTGGAAACACCATATATTTT
>.|TRBV5-1|16|.|TRBJ1-2
CASSFDSARRNYGYTF
TGCGCCAGCAGCTTTGACAGTGCCCGAAGAAACTATGGCTACACCTTC
>.|TRBV7-3|15|.|TRBJ2-5
CASSLQTGDQETQYF
TGTGCCAGCAGCTTACAGACAGGCGACCAAGAGACCCAGTACTTC
>few|TRBV6-1|18|TRBD1|TRBJ1-4
CASSESGQGARTNEKLFF
TGTGCCAGCAGTGAATCGGGACAGGGGGCTAGAACTAATGAAAAACTGTTTTTT
>.|TRBV10-3|16|.|TRBJ1-2
CAISESTGGSNYGYTF
TGTGCCATCAGTGAGTCGACGGGAGGATCTAACTATGGCTACACCTTC
>.|TRBV5-1|14|.|TRBJ2-1
CASSLMGANNEQFF
TGCGCCAGCAGCTTGATGGGCGCTAACAATGAGCAGTTCTTC
>.|TRBV5-8|13|.|TRBJ2-7
CASSFLRDYEQYF
TGTGCCAGCAGCTTCCTCCGGGACTACGAGCAGTACTTC
>.|TRBV6-4|15|.|TRBJ1-2
CASSDSGAEHYGYTF
TGTGCCAGCAGTGACTCCGGTGCCGAGCACTATGGCTACACCTTC
>.|TRBV19|14|TRBD1|TRBJ1-5
CASSIQGGGQPQHF
TGTGCCAGTAGTATCCAAGGGGGCGGTCAGCCCCAGCATTTT
>.|TRBV5-4|14|TRBD1|TRBJ1-2
CASSRTGGDYGYTF
TGTGCCAGCAGCCGGACAGGGGGGGACTATGGCTACACCTTC
>once|TRBV5-4|15|TRBD2|TRBJ2-3
CASSFPSGGGDTQYF
TGTGCCAGCAGCTTCCCCAGCGGGGGGGGAGATACGCAGTATTTT
>.|TRBV29-1|13|TRBD1|TRBJ2-7
CSVVSQGVYEQYF
TGCAGCGTTGTTTCCCAGGGGGTCTACGAGCAGTACTTC
>.|TRBV27|14|.|TRBJ2-7
CASSLSGFRDEQYF
TGTGCCAGCAGTTTATCGGGCTTTCGCGACGAGCAGTACTTC
>medium-sized|TRBV5-6|15|TRBD1|TRBJ2-7
CASSLRRQGPHEQYF
TGTGCCAGCAGCTTGAGGCGACAGGGGCCCCACGAGCAGTACTTC
>.|TRBV11-1|16|TRBD2|TRBJ2-1
CASSSHLAGGGNEQFF
TGTGCCAGCAGCTCCCACCTAGCGGGGGGGGGTAATGAGCAGTTCTTC
>few|TRBV29-1|13|TRBD1|TRBJ2-7
CSVEGDREIEQYF
TGCAGCGTTGAAGGGGACAGGGAGATAGAGCAGTACTTC
>once|TRBV10-1|13|.|TRBJ2-7
CASGGTVSYEQYF
TGCGCCAGCGGCGGGACAGTCTCCTACGAGCAGTACTTC
>.|TRBV25-1|14|.|TRBJ1-2
CASSELGDFYGYTF
TGTGCCAGCAGTGAGTTGGGGGACTTCTATGGCTACACCTTC
>.|TRBV6-6|15|TRBD1|TRBJ1-5
CASSPGGGGNQPQHF
TGTGCCAGCAGTCCCGGAGGGGGCGGCAATCAGCCCCAGCATTTT
>.|TRBV7-2|15|.|TRBJ2-5
CASSLKGGRWETQYF
TGTGCCAGCAGCTTAAAAGGAGGGAGGTGGGAGACCCAGTACTTC
>.|TRBV5-5|14|.|TRBJ1-2
CASRLGFDARGYTF
TGTGCCAGCAGGTTGGGGTTTGATGCGAGGGGCTACACCTTC
>.|TRBV4-3|16|.|TRBJ2-3
CASSQVASWDSDTQYF
TGCGCCAGCAGCCAAGTAGCCTCTTGGGACTCAGATACGCAGTATTTT
>.|TRBV5-6|14|TRBD1|TRBJ2-7
CASSLDRGYYEQYF
TGTGCCAGCAGCTTGGACAGGGGGTACTACGAGCAGTACTTC
>.|TRBV11-2|12|.|TRBJ1-1
CASSLEDRKAFF
TGTGCCAGCAGCTTAGAGGACAGAAAAGCTTTCTTT
>.|TRBV11-2|14|.|TRBJ1-2
CASSLVGPAGGYTF
TGTGCCAGCAGCTTAGTGGGCCCTGCGGGGGGCTACACCTTC
>.|TRBV7-9|16|.|TRBJ1-4
CASSFLTGQRNEKLFF
TGTGCCAGCAGCTTTCTGACAGGACAACGGAATGAAAAACTGTTTTTT
>medium-sized|TRBV29-1|13|.|TRBJ1-5
CSVLTGSNQPQHF
TGCAGCGTTCTGACAGGTAGCAATCAGCCCCAGCATTTT
>.|TRBV7-2|12|.|TRBJ2-3
CASSVSTDTQYF
TGTGCCAGCAGCGTATCCACAGATACGCAGTATTTT
>.|TRBV9|13|.|TRBJ1-6
CASSLRGNSPLHF
TGTGCCAGCAGCTTAAGGGGTAATTCACCCCTCCACTTT
>few|TRBV5-1|15|TRBD1|TRBJ1-2
CASSLGTTGDYGYTF
TGCGCCAGCAGCTTGGGAACCACAGGGGACTATGGCTACACCTTC
>.|TRBV2|15|TRBD2|TRBJ2-1
CASSEGGGGYNEQFF
TGTGCCAGCAGTGAAGGCGGGGGGGGCTACAATGAGCAGTTCTTC
>medium-sized|TRBV9|14|.|TRBJ1-3
CASSEDSSGNTIYF
TGTGCCAGCAGCGAGGACAGCTCTGGAAACACCATATATTTT
>few|TRBV7-7|14|TRBD1|TRBJ2-5
CASSQTGVQETQYF
TGTGCTAGCAGCCAGACAGGGGTGCAAGAGACCCAGTACTTC
>few|TRBV7-9|16|.|TRBJ2-3
CASSQEPDRRGDTQYF
TGCGCCAGCAGCCAAGAACCCGACAGGAGAGGAGATACGCAGTATTTT
>.|TRBV4-2|15|.|TRBJ2-5
CASSQFPGNQETQYF
TGTGCCAGCAGCCAATTTCCAGGGAACCAAGAGACCCAGTACTTC
>.|TRBV2|13|.|TRBJ2-2
CASSVQGTGELFF
TGTGCCAGCAGTGTGCAGGGGACCGGGGAGCTGTTTTTT
>few|TRBV4-2|17|TRBD2|TRBJ2-6
CASSQLAGGAGANVLTF
TGTGCCAGCAGCCAACTAGCGGGGGGAGCTGGGGCCAACGTCCTGACTTTC
>.|TRBV6-1|14|.|TRBJ2-5
CASNNPTVLETQYF
TGTGCCAGCAATAACCCGACAGTTCTAGAGACCCAGTACTTC
>few|TRBV7-9|14|.|TRBJ2-7
CASSPSSGTYEQYF
TGTGCCAGCAGCCCAAGCAGCGGCACCTACGAGCAGTACTTC
>few|TRBV4-1|16|TRBD1|TRBJ1-1
CASSQESTGGFSEAFF
TGCGCCAGCAGCCAAGAGTCCACAGGGGGCTTCTCTGAAGCTTTCTTT
>.|TRBV14|13|TRBD2|TRBJ2-7
CASRGSGLSKQYF
TGTGCCAGCCGGGGTAGCGGGCTGAGTAAGCAGTACTTC
>once|TRBV4-2|15|.|TRBJ1-5
CASSQDLDSKQPQHF
TGTGCCAGCAGCCAAGATCTGGACAGCAAGCAGCCCCAGCATTTT
>.|TRBV18|16|.|TRBJ2-6
CASSPRTYSGANVLTF
TGTGCCAGCTCACCAAGAACTTACTCTGGGGCCAACGTCCTGACTTTC
>.|TRBV11-2|13|.|TRBJ2-1
CASSLGLDNEQFF
TGTGCCAGCAGCTTGGGACTCGACAATGAGCAGTTCTTC
>few|TRBV29-1|14|TRBD2|TRBJ2-2
CSVQAGGHTGELFF
TGCAGCGTCCAAGCGGGGGGTCACACCGGGGAGCTGTTTTTT
>.|TRBV6-5|16|.|TRBJ2-1
CASSYSLDSSYNEQFF
TGCGCCAGCAGTTACTCGTTGGACAGCTCCTACAATGAGCAGTTCTTC
>.|TRBV5-1|14|.|TRBJ1-4
CASSFQGQSEKLFF
TGCGCCAGCAGCTTCCAGGGCCAGTCTGAAAAACTGTTTTTT